This is a list of T cell receptor beta chains from one sample in a study of Ad26.COV2.S vaccination and SARS-CoV-2 variants. Assay: immunoSEQ multiplex PCR; the TCRdb copy retains only in-frame clones and omits some. The table has 300,000 to 400,000 clones, around 84% seen once. Specimen: peripheral blood, collected in a trial of Ad26.COV2.S vaccine versus placebo. The receptors come from a person aged 18-60 years who received the Ad26.COV2.S COVID-19 vaccine or a placebo. Both conserved end residues are part of each CDR3. Fields, in order: V gene, J gene, CDR3 protein.

TRBV9	TRBJ2-7	CASSPPRGYEQYF
TRBV23-1	TRBJ2-7	CASSQPGTGRSYEQYF
TRBV29-1	TRBJ2-4	CSGGTAKNIQYF
TRBV18	TRBJ1-3	CASSPSLGTIYF
TRBV5-1	TRBJ1-6	CASSLYGTAPLHF
TRBV2	TRBJ2-1	CASSTGTQHNEQFF
TRBV13	TRBJ2-7	CASSSDLLGLLYF
TRBV27	TRBJ1-5	CASSLSVRQGLSQPQHF
TRBV29-1	TRBJ1-2	CSAVQQGGGIYGYTF
TRBV23-1	TRBJ2-3	CASSHSTSGGCTDTQYF
TRBV5-4	TRBJ2-5	CASSPLAGAVEETQYF
TRBV4-3	TRBJ1-4	CASSQPPHRQGRGEKLFF
TRBV5-1	TRBJ2-7	CASSLGAGATYEQYF
TRBV7-9	TRBJ2-1	CASSRGYSNNEQFF
TRBV6-5	TRBJ2-7	CASSYAGVGEQYF
TRBV5-1	TRBJ2-2	CASGTGSFGELFF
TRBV5-1	TRBJ1-1	CASSLEMGQGAEAFF
TRBV19	TRBJ2-7	CASSFTGGRGNEQYF